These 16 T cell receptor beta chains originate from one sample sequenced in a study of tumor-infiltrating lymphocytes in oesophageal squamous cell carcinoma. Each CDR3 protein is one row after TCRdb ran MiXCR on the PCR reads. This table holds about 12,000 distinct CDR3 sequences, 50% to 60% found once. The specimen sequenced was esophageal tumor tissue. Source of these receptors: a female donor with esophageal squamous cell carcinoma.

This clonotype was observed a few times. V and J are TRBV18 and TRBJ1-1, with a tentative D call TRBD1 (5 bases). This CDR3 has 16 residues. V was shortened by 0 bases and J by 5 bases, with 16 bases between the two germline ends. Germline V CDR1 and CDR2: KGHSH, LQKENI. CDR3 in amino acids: CASSPPGRGVGTEAFF. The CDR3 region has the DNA TGTGCCAGCTCACCACCAGGGAGAGGGGTAGGGACTGAAGCTTTCTTT. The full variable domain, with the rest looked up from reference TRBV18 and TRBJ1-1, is NAGVMQNPRHLVRRRGQEARLRCSPMKGHSHVYWYRQLPEEGLKFMVYLQKENIIDESGMPKERFSAEFPKEGPSILRIQQVVRGDSAAYFCASSPPGRGVGTEAFFGQGTRLTVV.

CDR3 region: CASSLSRENGYTF. The CDR3, as DNA: TGTGCCAGCAGCTTATCCAGGGAGAATGGCTACACCTTC. The chain couples TRBV7-2 to TRBJ2-7; the D gene is possibly TRBD1 (5 bases). The end of the DNA aligns better with TRBJ1-2, so the J call may be wrong. The length of the CDR3 is 13 residues. The germline V gene encodes CDR1 SGHTA and CDR2 FQGNSA.

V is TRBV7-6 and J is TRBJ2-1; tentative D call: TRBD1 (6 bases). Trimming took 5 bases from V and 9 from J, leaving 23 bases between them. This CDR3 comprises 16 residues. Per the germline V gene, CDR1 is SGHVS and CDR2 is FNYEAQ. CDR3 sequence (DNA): TGTGCCAGCAGCCCACGACAGGCCACCAGTAATAGTGAGCAGTTCTTC. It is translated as CASSPRQATSNSEQFF.

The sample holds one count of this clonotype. This chain's CDR3 is CASSLLQGGHEQFF. CDR3 in DNA: TGTGCCAGCAGCTTACTCCAGGGGGGCCATGAGCAGTTCTTC. The J gene is TRBJ2-5, the V gene TRBV11-2, with a possible D match to TRBD1 (7 bases). The J call is uncertain, as TRBJ2-1 better fits the DNA end. The CDR3 loop spans 14 amino acids. CDR1 and CDR2 (germline): SGHAT, FQNNGV.

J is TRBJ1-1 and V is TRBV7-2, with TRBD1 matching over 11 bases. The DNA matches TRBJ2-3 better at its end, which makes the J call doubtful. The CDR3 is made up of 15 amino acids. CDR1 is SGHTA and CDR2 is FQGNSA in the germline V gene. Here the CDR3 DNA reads TGTGCCAGCAGCTTTAGGACAGGGGGCGCGGATACGCAGTATTTT. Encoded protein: CASSFRTGGADTQYF.

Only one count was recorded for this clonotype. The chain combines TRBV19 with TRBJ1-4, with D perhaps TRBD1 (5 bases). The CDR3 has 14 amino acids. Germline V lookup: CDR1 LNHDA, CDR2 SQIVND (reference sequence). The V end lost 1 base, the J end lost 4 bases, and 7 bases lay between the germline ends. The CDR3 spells CASSIGDLNEKLFF. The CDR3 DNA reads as TGTGCCAGTAGTATAGGGGACCTTAATGAAAAACTGTTTTTT.

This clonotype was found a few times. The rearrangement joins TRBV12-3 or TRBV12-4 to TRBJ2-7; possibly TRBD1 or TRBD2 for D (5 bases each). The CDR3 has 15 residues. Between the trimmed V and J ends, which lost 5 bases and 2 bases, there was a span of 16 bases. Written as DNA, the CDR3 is TGTGCCAGCAGTAACCTCCGGGACGGGACCTACGAGCAGTACTTC. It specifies CASSNLRDGTYEQYF.

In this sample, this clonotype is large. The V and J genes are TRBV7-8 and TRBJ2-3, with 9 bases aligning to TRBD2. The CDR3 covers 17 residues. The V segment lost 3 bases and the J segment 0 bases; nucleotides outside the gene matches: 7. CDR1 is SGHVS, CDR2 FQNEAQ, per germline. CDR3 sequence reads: CASSLETSGPSTDTQYF. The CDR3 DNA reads TGTGCCAGCAGCTTGGAGACTAGCGGCCCAAGCACAGATACGCAGTATTTT.

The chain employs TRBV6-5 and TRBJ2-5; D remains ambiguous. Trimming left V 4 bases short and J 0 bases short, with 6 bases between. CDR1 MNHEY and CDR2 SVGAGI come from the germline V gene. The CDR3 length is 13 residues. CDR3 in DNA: TGTGCCAGCAGTTTTCAATACCAAGAGACCCAGTACTTC. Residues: CASSFQYQETQYF.

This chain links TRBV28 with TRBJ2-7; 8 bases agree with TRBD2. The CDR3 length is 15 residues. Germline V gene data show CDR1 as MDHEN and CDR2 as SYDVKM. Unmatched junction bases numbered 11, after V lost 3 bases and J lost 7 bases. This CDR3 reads CASSFSGGPYPEQYF. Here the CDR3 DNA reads TGTGCCAGCAGTTTCTCGGGGGGGCCTTACCCGGAGCAGTACTTC.

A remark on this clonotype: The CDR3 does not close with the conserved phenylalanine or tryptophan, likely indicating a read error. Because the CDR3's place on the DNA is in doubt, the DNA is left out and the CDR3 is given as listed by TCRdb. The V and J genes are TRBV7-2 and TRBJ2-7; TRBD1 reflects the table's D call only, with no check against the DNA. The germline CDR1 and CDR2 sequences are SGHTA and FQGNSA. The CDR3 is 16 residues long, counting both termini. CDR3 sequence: CASSLQAGANEQFFGS.

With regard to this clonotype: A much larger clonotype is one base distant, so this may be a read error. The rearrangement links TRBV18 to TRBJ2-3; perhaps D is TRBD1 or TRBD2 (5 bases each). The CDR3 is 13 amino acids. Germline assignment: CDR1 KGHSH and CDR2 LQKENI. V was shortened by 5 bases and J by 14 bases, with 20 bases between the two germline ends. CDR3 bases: TGTGCCAGCTCAGAGACAGCTACCGGGGAGCTGTATTTT. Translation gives CASSETATGELYF.

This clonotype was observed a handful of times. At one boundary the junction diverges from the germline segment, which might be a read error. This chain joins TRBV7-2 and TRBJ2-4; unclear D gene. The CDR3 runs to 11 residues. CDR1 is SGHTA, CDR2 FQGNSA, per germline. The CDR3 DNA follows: TGTGCCAGCAGCTTAATATCCGAGCAGTACTTT. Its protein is CASSLISEQYF.

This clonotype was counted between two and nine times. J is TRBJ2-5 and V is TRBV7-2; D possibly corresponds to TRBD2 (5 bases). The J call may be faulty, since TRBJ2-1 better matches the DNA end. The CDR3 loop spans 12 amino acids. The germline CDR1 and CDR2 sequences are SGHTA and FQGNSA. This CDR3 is CASSLGGREQFF. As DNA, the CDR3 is TGTGCCAGCAGCTTAGGAGGGCGGGAGCAGTTCTTC.

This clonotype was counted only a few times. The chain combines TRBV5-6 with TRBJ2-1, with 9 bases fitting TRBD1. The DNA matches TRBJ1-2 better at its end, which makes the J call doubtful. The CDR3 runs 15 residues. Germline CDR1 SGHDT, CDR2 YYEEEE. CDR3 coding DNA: TGTGCCAGCAGGTTAGGACAGGGGAGAGACTATGGCTACACCTTC. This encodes CASRLGQGRDYGYTF.

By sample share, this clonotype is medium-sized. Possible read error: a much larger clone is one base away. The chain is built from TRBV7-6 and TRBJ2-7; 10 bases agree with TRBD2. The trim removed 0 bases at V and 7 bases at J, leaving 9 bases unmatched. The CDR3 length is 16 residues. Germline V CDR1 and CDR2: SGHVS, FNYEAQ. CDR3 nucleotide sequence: TGTGCCAGCAGCTTAGCGAGCGGGAGGGCCGTGACTGAGCAGTACTTC. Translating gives CASSLASGRAVTEQYF.